The 29 T cell receptor beta chains below come from one sample, sequenced in a study of blood T cell repertoires in COVID-19. Sequenced by immunoSEQ multiplex PCR; TCRdb stores in-frame clones only, minus some. The repertoire includes a few hundred thousand clones, around 87% of them detected once, and 7.8% sits in the top ten. The sequencing input was peripheral blood. These receptors were obtained from a woman aged 45-65 years who had recovered from COVID-19.

The rearrangement links TRBV5-6 to TRBJ2-3; 8 bases align to TRBD2. The length of the CDR3 is 16 residues. Germline CDR1 and CDR2: SGHDT and YYEEEE. The ends lost 4 bases at V and 3 bases at J; junction bases unmatched: 10. The CDR3 region has the DNA TGTGCCAGCAGCGTCCGGTCCGGCGGGGGGACAGATACGCAGTATTTT. Translation gives CASSVRSGGGTDTQYF.

V is TRBV18 and J is TRBJ2-7; TRBD1 is a possible D gene (5 bases). The CDR3 covers 13 residues. V was shortened by 3 bases and J by 4 bases, with 10 bases between the two germline ends. Germline V gene data show CDR1 as KGHSH and CDR2 as LQKENI. This CDR3 is CASSPGASYEQYF. As DNA, the CDR3 is TGTGCCAGCTCACCTGGGGCCTCTTACGAGCAGTACTTC.

This clone appeared once. The V call is TRBV28, the J call TRBJ1-2, with D perhaps TRBD1 (6 bases). This CDR3 has 16 residues. Looked up from germline, CDR1 is MDHEN and CDR2 is SYDVKM. V lost 8 bases, J lost 3 bases, and 22 bases lay in between. The CDR3 bases are TGTGCCAGCCTCTCCGGGGCGCTCGAGGGGGACTATGGCTACACCTTC. It translates to CASLSGALEGDYGYTF.

The chain has TRBV25-1 and TRBJ2-1, with unresolved D. The CDR3 has 14 residues. The germline V and J ends were trimmed by 2 bases and 0 bases, with 5 bases remaining between them. Germline assignment: CDR1 MGHDK and CDR2 SYGVNS. The CDR3 reads CASSEKSSYNEQFF. The DNA for the CDR3 is TGTGCCAGCAGTGAAAAGAGCTCCTACAATGAGCAGTTCTTC. Complete variable domain (other parts from reference TRBV25-1 and TRBJ2-1): EADIYQTPRYLVIGTGKKITLECSQTMGHDKMYWYQQDPGMELHLIHYSYGVNSTEKGDLSSESTVSRIRTEHFPLTLESARPSHTSQYLCASSEKSSYNEQFFGPGTRLTVL.

The rearrangement joins TRBV3-1 (or the pseudogene TRBV3-2) to TRBJ2-5, with D tentatively TRBD1 (5 bases). CDR1 and CDR2 from the germline V gene are LGHDT and YNNKEL (reference sequence). Trimming shortened V by 0 bases and J by 3 bases, and 8 bases separated the two germline ends. The CDR3 consists of 14 residues. The CDR3 DNA sequence: TGTGCCAGCAGCCAAGAAGGCAGGGAAGAGACCCAGTACTTC. Its protein is CASSQEGREETQYF.

V is TRBV11-3 and J is TRBJ2-1; TRBD1 is a possible D gene (7 bases). The CDR3 runs to 14 residues. V dropped 3 bases and J dropped 4 bases, with 10 bases sitting between them. Looked up from germline, CDR1 is SGHNT and CDR2 is YENEEA. Here the CDR3 reads CASSLAGGYNEQFF. CDR3 sequence (DNA): TGTGCCAGCAGCTTGGCAGGGGGGTACAATGAGCAGTTCTTC.

The chain recombines TRBV9 with TRBJ1-4, with TRBD1 matching over 7 bases. Looked up from germline, CDR1 is SGDLS and CDR2 is YYNGEE. This CDR3 is 15 amino acids long. Losses at the gene ends were 4 bases for V and 0 bases for J; bases not matched to a gene: 3. CDR3 amino acids: CASSTGTATNEKLFF. DNA of the CDR3: TGTGCCAGCAGCACGGGGACAGCAACTAATGAAAAACTGTTTTTT.

V gene TRBV7-9 combines with J gene TRBJ2-1; a weak D match, TRBD2 (6 bases). The CDR3 is 12 residues long. Germline V lookup: CDR1 SEHNR, CDR2 FQNEAQ (reference sequence). V lost 4 bases and J lost 15, with 16 bases in between. The CDR3 is CASSYETRDWFF. Here the CDR3 DNA reads TGTGCCAGCAGCTACGAGACTAGAGATTGGTTCTTC.

The gene calls are TRBV24-1 and TRBJ2-2; 8 bases line up with TRBD1. The CDR3 consists of 13 residues. Trimming removed 8 bases from V and 5 bases from J; junction bases left unmatched: 3. Per germline, CDR1 KGHDR and CDR2 SFDVKD. CDR3 loop: CATNQGATGELFF. The CDR3 region has the DNA TGTGCCACCAACCAGGGGGCGACCGGGGAGCTGTTTTTT.

This sequence joins TRBV6-6 and TRBJ2-1; 8 bases match TRBD1. The CDR3 extends over 14 amino acids. With V trimmed by 7 bases and J by 4 bases, 6 bases remained unmatched. Germline CDR1 is MNHNY and CDR2 is SVGAGI (reference sequence). CDR3 sequence (DNA): TGTGCCAGCACCAACAGGGGGGCGTACAATGAGCAGTTCTTC. Translated: CASTNRGAYNEQFF.

The chain couples TRBV6-6 to TRBJ1-1, with TRBD1 matching 7 bases. The junction had 11 bases not matched to a gene; V was cut back by 4 bases and J by 6 bases. Per the germline V gene, CDR1 is MNHNY and CDR2 is SVGAGI (reference sequence). The CDR3 runs 15 residues. CDR3 nucleotides: TGTGCCAGCAGTTCCCCGACAGGGAGAGAGGCTGAAGCTTTCTTT. Translation: CASSSPTGREAEAFF.

V and J are TRBV6-5 and TRBJ2-7, with D possibly being TRBD1 (5 bases). Trimming left V 5 bases short and J 5 bases short, with 13 bases between. The CDR3 contains 13 residues. Germline V gene lookup returns CDR1 MNHEY and CDR2 SVGAGI. This CDR3 reads CASSKGFSDEQYF. The CDR3 coding sequence is TGTGCCAGCAGTAAGGGGTTCTCGGACGAGCAGTACTTC.

V gene TRBV2 combines with J gene TRBJ2-1; D is possibly TRBD1 (6 bases). V was trimmed by 6 bases and J by 1 base, leaving 13 bases between them. The CDR3 has 15 amino acids. Looked up from germline, CDR1 is SNHLY and CDR2 is FYNNEI. The CDR3 region has the DNA TGTGCCAGCAGCGCTCGACAGGATTCCTACAATGAGCAGTTCTTC. Translation: CASSARQDSYNEQFF. Filled out from reference TRBV2 and TRBJ2-1, the complete variable domain reads EPEVTQTPSHQVTQMGQEVILRCVPISNHLYFYWYRQILGQKVEFLVSFYNNEISEKSEIFDDQFSVERPDGSNFTLKIRSTKLEDSAMYFCASSARQDSYNEQFFGPGTRLTVL.

The chain couples TRBV27 to TRBJ2-7; 9 nucleotides align to TRBD2. The CDR3 covers 14 residues. With V trimmed by 3 bases and J by 4 bases, 4 bases remained unmatched. CDR1 is MNHEY and CDR2 is SMNVEV in the germline V gene (reference sequence). For the CDR3, the DNA is TGTGCCAGCAGTTTTAGCGGGAGTTTGTACGAGCAGTACTTC. It encodes CASSFSGSLYEQYF.

DNA of the CDR3: TGTGCCAGCAGCACAAGACAGGGGGACAACACTGAAGCTTTCTTT. Translated: CASSTRQGDNTEAFF. This rearrangement joins TRBV7-8 to TRBJ1-1, with TRBD1 matching over 9 bases. This CDR3 has 15 amino acids. V trimming: 5 bases; J trimming: 2 bases; junction bases outside the gene matches: 6. Germline CDR1 SGHVS, CDR2 FQNEAQ.

This clone was counted between two and nine times. The chain joins TRBV6-1 to TRBJ1-3; maybe TRBD1 (5 bases). V lost 1 base and J lost 4, with 11 bases in between. Germline lookup yields CDR1 MNHNS and CDR2 SASEGT. The CDR3 extends over 15 amino acids. The DNA of the CDR3 is TGTGCCAGCAGTGAAGTAGCAGGGCCCGGAAACACCATATATTTT. Its translation: CASSEVAGPGNTIYF.

The CDR3 bases are TGTGCCTGGAGTACGGACACGGTTACGCAGTATTTT. This translates into CAWSTDTVTQYF. V gene TRBV30 combines with J gene TRBJ2-3; D may be TRBD1 (5 bases). Germline-derived CDR1 and CDR2 are GTSNPN and SVGIG (reference sequence). Trimming shortened V by 2 bases and J by 8 bases, and 11 bases separated the two germline ends. The CDR3 sequence is 12 residues long.

The chain is built from TRBV18 and TRBJ2-5; TRBD1 matches 10 bases. CDR3 length equals 17 residues. The trim removed 6 bases at V and 5 bases at J, leaving 15 bases unmatched. The germline V gene encodes CDR1 KGHSH and CDR2 LQKENI. CDR3 coding DNA: TGTGCCAGCTCCCGGGACAGGGGCCCAAATCGGGGTGAGACCCAGTACTTC. As protein: CASSRDRGPNRGETQYF.

The chain carries TRBV6-2 or TRBV6-3 and TRBJ2-3, with D possibly matching TRBD1 (5 bases). Germline V CDR1 and CDR2: MNHEY, SVGEGT. Trimming took off 5 bases at V and 1 base at J, with 16 bases between the two ends. The CDR3 spans 16 residues. CDR3 amino acids: CASSPLVETGTDTQYF. CDR3 bases: TGTGCCAGCAGTCCACTTGTAGAGACAGGCACAGATACGCAGTATTTT.

This chain uses TRBV18 with TRBJ1-1, with TRBD1 as a possible D gene (5 bases). CDR3 size: 15 residues. Trimming left V 3 bases short and J 1 base short, with 12 bases between. Germline loops: CDR1 KGHSH, CDR2 LQKENI. The CDR3 spells CASSPGPLENTEAFF. The DNA of the CDR3 is TGTGCCAGCTCACCGGGGCCACTGGAGAACACTGAAGCTTTCTTT.

This clone was seen a handful of times. The DNA for the CDR3 is TGCAGTGCTAGTGAGGGCCTCACCGGGGAGCTGTTTTTT. Translating gives CSASEGLTGELFF. V gene TRBV20-1 combines with J gene TRBJ2-2, with TRBD2 as a possible D gene (5 bases). This CDR3 comprises 13 residues. V lost 3 bases and J lost 4, with 9 bases in between. Germline CDR1 is DFQATT and CDR2 is SNEGSKA (reference sequence).

This rearrangement joins TRBV12-3 or TRBV12-4 to TRBJ2-3, with a tentative D call TRBD2 (7 bases). V shed 7 bases and J shed 4 bases, with 12 bases lying between them. The CDR3 is 13 residues long. The CDR3 DNA reads as TGTGCCAGCACGGGGGGCCGAGCAGATACGCAGTATTTT. Its translation is CASTGGRADTQYF.

The genes are TRBV27 and TRBJ2-7; 10 nucleotides match TRBD1. Germline-derived CDR1 and CDR2 are MNHEY and SMNVEV (reference sequence). The V gene end was trimmed by 1 base and the J gene end by 4 bases; junction bases not matched to a gene: 4. The CDR3 contains 15 residues. The CDR3: CASSLYGQGEYEQYF. In DNA form, the CDR3 reads TGTGCCAGCAGTTTATACGGACAGGGGGAGTACGAGCAGTACTTC.

This clone showed up just once. This chain uses TRBV19 with TRBJ1-1; 9 bases align to TRBD1. This CDR3 is built from 15 residues. The ends lost 4 bases at V and 7 bases at J; junction bases unmatched: 10. Germline V gives CDR1 LNHDA, CDR2 SQIVND (reference sequence). The CDR3 bases are TGTGCCAGTAGTACTCAGGACAGGGGATGGGATGAAGCTTTCTTT. This encodes CASSTQDRGWDEAFF.

This chain uses TRBV15 with TRBJ1-2; maybe TRBD1 (6 bases). Germline V gene sequence: CDR1 LNHNV, CDR2 YYDKDF (reference sequence). There are 14 residues in the CDR3. V was trimmed by 0 bases and J by 3 bases, leaving 8 bases between them. CDR3 amino acids: CATSRDRQDYGYTF. CDR3 coding DNA: TGTGCCACCAGCAGAGATCGACAGGACTATGGCTACACCTTC.

This clone occurred a few times. CDR3 region: CASSEWGLTGEAFF. Written as DNA, the CDR3 is TGTGCCAGCAGTGAATGGGGCCTAACAGGTGAAGCTTTCTTT. This chain uses TRBV25-1 with TRBJ1-1; possibly TRBD1 for D (5 bases). V was shortened by 1 base and J by 7 bases, with 13 bases between the two germline ends. The CDR3 runs 14 residues. The germline V gene has CDR1 MGHDK and CDR2 SYGVNS.

The chain is built from TRBV19 and TRBJ1-5; no clear D. The V gene's germline CDR1 is LNHDA and CDR2 SQIVND (reference sequence). This CDR3 is built from 14 residues. V shed 7 bases and J shed 6 bases, with 16 bases lying between them. CDR3 in DNA: TGTGCCAGTAAGGGTCGGGGATTAGGTCAGCCCCAGCATTTT. Amino acids: CASKGRGLGQPQHF.

The CDR3, as DNA: TGTGCCAGTAGTATAGATTCCCGCACAGGGGGCGCGATCACTGAAGCTTTCTTT. Translating gives CASSIDSRTGGAITEAFF. The V gene is TRBV19, the J gene TRBJ1-1; 9 positions match TRBD1. The CDR3 runs to 18 residues. CDR1 LNHDA and CDR2 SQIVND come from the germline V gene (reference sequence). The trim removed 0 bases at V and 4 bases at J, leaving 12 bases unmatched.

The chain uses TRBV18 and TRBJ1-1; weak D call: TRBD1 (6 bases). Germline CDR1 is KGHSH and CDR2 is LQKENI. The length of the CDR3 is 14 residues. Trimming stripped 3 bases from V and 4 bases from J, with 12 bases between. CDR3 region: CASSPSGAGTEAFF. The CDR3 coding sequence is TGTGCCAGCTCACCGTCAGGGGCGGGCACTGAAGCTTTCTTT.